The clone carrying this T cell receptor (beta chain) appeared many times. Germline assignment: CDR1 MNHNS and CDR2 SASEGT. CDR3 length: 15 residues. The V gene end was trimmed by 5 bases and the J gene end by 5 bases; junction bases not matched to a gene: 2. These data come from a study of identical twins. TCRdb recomputed calls from the 5' RACE reads with MiXCR, one row per CDR3 protein. The sample shows about 340,000 distinct CDR3 sequences, 10% to 15% of them seen only once. A further study also used this sample, focusing on yellow fever vaccine responses in identical twins.

The specimen sequenced was CD8+ T cells sorted from blood. The TCR was taken from a woman under 30 in good health. This chain joins TRBV6-1 and TRBJ2-2; 13 positions match TRBD2. CDR3 region: CASSRTSGGTGELFF. DNA of the CDR3: TGTGCCAGCAGTCGGACTAGCGGGGGTACCGGGGAGCTGTTTTTT.